The present T cell receptor (beta chain) was sequenced within a study of OX40 agonist ivuxolimab in advanced cancers. Overall study findings and caveats: Expanded clones belonging to CD8+ T cells outnumbered, on average, those of CD4+.

A word on this clone: Its matching antigen is unknown.

TCRdb keeps only in-frame clones here, not all; method: immunoSEQ multiplex PCR. The sample includes 75,000 to 95,000 clones, 85% to 95% of them seen just once. V dropped 4 bases and J dropped 2; count of bases not matched to a gene: 2. This CDR3 has 13 amino acids. From germline, CDR1 is LNHDA and CDR2 SQIVND (reference sequence). The chain has TRBV19 and TRBJ2-7, with 7 bases aligning to TRBD1. The origin of this receptor is an adult with an advanced solid tumor such as melanoma, head and neck, liver or kidney cancer. The sequencing here drew on CD4+ or CD8+ T cells sorted from blood, taken in a trial of the OX40 agonist ivuxolimab. The CDR3 region is CASSNGQAYEQYF. The CDR3 DNA sequence: TGTGCCAGTAGTAACGGACAGGCCTACGAGCAGTACTTC.